This TCR beta chain originates from a study of beta chain features in type 1 diabetes. Study-wide results and caveats: Moderate yet significant TCRB CDR3 shortening was seen in Type 1 diabetes patients in all four CD4+ subsets. In these data, an HLA type influence on TCRB rearrangement remained unresolved.

Each of the CD4+ naive, central memory, regulatory and stem cell-like memory populations was sorted via CD45RO/CCR7/CD25/CD127/CD95/CD27. Populations isolated by sorting all had purity greater than 95%. Every bit of the isolated RNA underwent reverse transcription, so sequencing read expressed TCRB transcripts. Several million reads was the average for naive, central memory and regulatory T cell samples. Repertoires were generated with immunoSEQ multiplex PCR, while TCRdb's copy carries only in-frame clones and drops some. Of a few hundred thousand clones in the sample, 8.5% to 10% were seen once. The V gene's germline CDR1 is LNHDA and CDR2 SQIVND (reference sequence). This CDR3 contains 15 residues. The V end was cut by 2 bases, the J end by 6 bases, with 15 bases between. On this clone itself: What it binds is not known.

The origin of this receptor is a man aged 25-45 years with type 1 diabetes. The chain combines TRBV19 with TRBJ2-3, with D tentatively TRBD2 (5 bases). Material for sequencing was central memory CD4+ T cells from blood. The chain's CDR3 is CASSISSPRGDTQYF. CDR3 DNA: TGTGCCAGTAGTATATCTAGCCCTCGCGGGGATACGCAGTATTTT.